What follows are 15 T cell receptor beta chains derived from one specimen sequenced in a study of shared clonotypes between healthy human individuals (dated by TCRdb to the early 2020s). To prepare the library, the immunoSEQ multiplex PCR assay was applied. TCRdb obtained this table from immuneACCESS and retained in-frame rearrangements with V and J assigned. These tables miss some clones; where compared with another copy, unresolved V genes account for less than half of the shortfall, and the remainder is unexplained. This sample lists about 1.1 million clones; 75% to 80% were detected once. Under 0.65% of the sample comes from the top ten. Input material: memory CD4+ T cells from PBMCs. Explained via the paper, the cell subset or site label denotes: CD45RA-negative fraction. These receptors were obtained from a man aged 18 to 35 in good health. Some clones in this sample may be carry-over from other donors' samples.

As regards this clone: In the same sample, other DNA sequences code for this CDR3. V gene TRBV5-1 combines with J gene TRBJ2-7; D may be TRBD1 or TRBD2 (5 bases each). Per the germline V gene, CDR1 is SGHRS and CDR2 is YFSETQ. This CDR3 comprises 15 residues. V gave up 0 bases and J gave up 2 bases, with 12 bases separating them. CDR3 loop: CASSLEGTGPYEQYF. In nucleotides, the CDR3 is TGCGCCAGCAGCTTGGAAGGGACGGGGCCCTACGAGCAGTACTTC.

The genes are TRBV19 and TRBJ1-2, with unresolved D. The CDR3 has 12 amino acids. CDR1 is LNHDA, CDR2 SQIVND, per germline (reference sequence). Trimming removed 5 bases at V and 4 bases at J, with 8 bases between. As DNA, the CDR3 is TGTGCCAGTAGTCAGAACCTCTATGGCTACACCTTC. This codes for CASSQNLYGYTF. Supplemented by reference TRBV19 and TRBJ1-2, the full variable domain reads DGGITQSPKYLFRKEGQNVTLSCEQNLNHDAMYWYRQDPGQGLRLIYYSQIVNDFQKGDIAEGYSVSREKKESFPLTVTSAQKNPTAFYLCASSQNLYGYTFGSGTRLTVV.

V is TRBV28 and J is TRBJ2-2; D is undetermined. This CDR3 comprises 14 residues. The germline CDR1 and CDR2 sequences are MDHEN and SYDVKM. V shed 3 bases and J shed 1 base, with 6 bases lying between them. In DNA form, the CDR3 reads TGTGCCAGCAGTTTTTATAAGAACACCGGGGAGCTGTTTTTT. Amino acids: CASSFYKNTGELFF.

The table lists this clone with a count of one. At the DNA level, this CDR3 is encoded by other sequences in the same sample as well. The chain uses TRBV6-5 and TRBJ2-5; the match to TRBD2 covers 8 bases. The CDR3 extends over 13 amino acids. Trimming took 5 bases from V and 4 from J; bases not matched to a gene: 3. Germline CDR1 reads MNHEY; CDR2 reads SVGAGI. In DNA, the CDR3 is TGTGCCAGCAGTACTGGGACTAGAGAGACCCAGTACTTC. It specifies CASSTGTRETQYF.

The V call is TRBV5-6, the J call TRBJ1-5; tentatively, D is TRBD1 (6 bases). The CDR3 spans 14 residues. The germline CDR1 and CDR2 sequences are SGHDT and YYEEEE. V lost 3 bases to trimming and J lost 5 bases, with 12 bases between them. CDR3 in DNA: TGTGCCAGCAGCTGGGGGGCGGGAGATCAGCCCCAGCATTTT. It translates to CASSWGAGDQPQHF.

This clone was observed a handful of times. The sample holds other DNA sequences that translate to the same CDR3. The V and J genes are TRBV9 and TRBJ2-7, with a weak D call TRBD1 (5 bases). Germline loops: CDR1 SGDLS, CDR2 YYNGEE. The CDR3 covers 15 residues. Trimming left V 0 bases short and J 4 bases short, with 14 bases between. The chain's CDR3 is CASSVEGNSVYEQYF. In DNA form, the CDR3 reads TGTGCCAGCAGCGTAGAGGGGAATTCGGTATACGAGCAGTACTTC.

The chain has TRBV4-1 and TRBJ2-1; perhaps D is TRBD1 or TRBD2 (5 bases each). V was cut by 4 bases and J by 11 bases, with 24 bases left in between. The CDR3 is made up of 16 amino acids. Germline V gene sequence: CDR1 MGHRA, CDR2 YSYEKL. CDR3 DNA: TGCGCCAGCAGCCGCTCGGCGGCCGAGGGGAAGGCGAAGCAGTTCTTC. It codes for CASSRSAAEGKAKQFF.

The chain carries TRBV5-4 and TRBJ1-2; D is possibly TRBD1 (5 bases). The CDR3 has 12 residues. V lost 0 bases and J lost 8, with 8 bases in between. Germline CDR1 and CDR2: SGHNT and YYREEE (reference sequence). This chain's CDR3 is CASSLDSGGYTF. The CDR3 DNA reads TGTGCCAGCAGCTTGGACTCAGGGGGCTACACCTTC. The whole variable domain, remainder taken from reference TRBV5-4 and TRBJ1-2, is ETGVTQSPTHLIKTRGQQVTLRCSSQSGHNTVSWYQQALGQGPQFIFQYYREEENGRGNFPPRFSGLQFPNYSSELNVNALELDDSALYLCASSLDSGGYTFGSGTRLTVV.

V usage is TRBV6-5 and J usage is TRBJ2-1, with D perhaps assigned TRBD1 or TRBD2 (6 bases each). Per the germline V gene, CDR1 is MNHEY and CDR2 is SVGAGI. This CDR3 is 13 amino acids long. The V gene lost 5 bases and the J gene lost 6 bases, with 11 bases spanning the gap. CDR3 nucleotides: TGTGCCAGCAGTCGGGGGCAGGCCAATGAGCAGTTCTTC. Its protein is CASSRGQANEQFF.

The V call is TRBV6-6, the J call TRBJ1-2, with no clear D. The germline V gene has CDR1 MNHNY and CDR2 SVGAGI (reference sequence). V gave up 6 bases and J gave up 3 bases, with 17 bases separating them. The CDR3 is made up of 15 amino acids. Here the CDR3 DNA reads TGTGCCAGCAGCCTTGGTTGGGAAGGAGACTATGGCTACACCTTC. It encodes CASSLGWEGDYGYTF.

On this clone itself: Additional DNA sequences in this sample encode the identical CDR3. The chain combines TRBV28 with TRBJ2-3; D is ambiguous. The V end lost 6 bases, the J end lost 0 bases, and 4 bases lay between the germline ends. Germline loops: CDR1 MDHEN, CDR2 SYDVKM. This CDR3 comprises 12 residues. The CDR3 loop reads CASSLSTDTQYF. CDR3 coding DNA: TGTGCCAGCAGCCTCAGCACAGATACGCAGTATTTT.

The chain recombines TRBV10-3 with TRBJ2-6, with TRBD1 identical over 8 bases. The CDR3 is made up of 18 amino acids. Germline V gene data show CDR1 as ENHRY and CDR2 as SYGVKD. The V segment lost 5 bases and the J segment 1 base; nucleotides outside the gene matches: 10. This chain's CDR3 is CAISPSAGGASGANVLTF. CDR3 DNA: TGTGCCATCAGTCCCTCGGCAGGGGGCGCATCTGGGGCCAACGTCCTGACTTTC.

This clone was observed a handful of times. The chain joins TRBV5-4 to TRBJ1-3; D unresolved. This CDR3 contains 15 residues. Germline CDR1 reads SGHNT; CDR2 reads YYREEE (reference sequence). Trimming left V 5 bases short and J 3 bases short, with 15 bases between. The CDR3 spells CASSLPGSHGNTIYF. The CDR3 DNA follows: TGTGCCAGCAGTCTTCCCGGCAGTCATGGAAACACCATATATTTT.

This clone was counted at least ten times. This chain joins TRBV5-4 and TRBJ2-5, with 8 bases fitting TRBD2. Germline lookup yields CDR1 SGHNT and CDR2 YYREEE (reference sequence). The ends lost 4 bases at V and 5 bases at J; junction bases unmatched: 16. This CDR3 has 17 residues. CDR3 in DNA: TGTGCCAGCAGCGGGCCAGCGGGAGAGGGTCCCCAGGAGACCCAGTACTTC. Translation: CASSGPAGEGPQETQYF.

J is TRBJ2-4 and V is TRBV27, with D tentatively TRBD2 (6 bases). CDR3 length: 14 residues. V lost 5 bases and J 8 bases, leaving 16 bases between the germline ends. Germline V gives CDR1 MNHEY, CDR2 SMNVEV (reference sequence). The CDR3 sequence is CASSPNGGVDIQYF. CDR3 in DNA: TGTGCCAGCAGTCCCAATGGAGGGGTGGACATTCAGTACTTC.